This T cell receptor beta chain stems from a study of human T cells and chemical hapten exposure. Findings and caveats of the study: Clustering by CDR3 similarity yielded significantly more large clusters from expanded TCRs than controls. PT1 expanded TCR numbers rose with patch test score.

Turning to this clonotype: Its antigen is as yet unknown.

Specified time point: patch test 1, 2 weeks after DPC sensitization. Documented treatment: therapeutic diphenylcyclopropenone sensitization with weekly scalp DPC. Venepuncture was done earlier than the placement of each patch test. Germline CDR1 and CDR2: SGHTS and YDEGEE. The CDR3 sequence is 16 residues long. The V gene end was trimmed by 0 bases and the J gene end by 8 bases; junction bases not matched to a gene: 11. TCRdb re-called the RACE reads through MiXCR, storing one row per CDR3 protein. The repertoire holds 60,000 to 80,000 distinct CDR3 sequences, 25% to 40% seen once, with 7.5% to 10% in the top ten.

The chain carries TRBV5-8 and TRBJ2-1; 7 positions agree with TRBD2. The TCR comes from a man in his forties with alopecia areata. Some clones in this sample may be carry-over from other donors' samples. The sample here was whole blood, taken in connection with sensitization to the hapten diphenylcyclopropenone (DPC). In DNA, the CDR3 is TGTGCCAGCAGCTTGGCCGGAAGACTAGCTAGCGATGAGCAGTTCTTC. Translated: CASSLAGRLASDEQFF.